The rows below give T cell receptor beta chains drawn from one sample of a study of T cell repertoires and HLA-DP antigens. Using immunoSEQ multiplex PCR, the repertoire was profiled, and TCRdb retains in-frame clones only, with some absent. The data contain some 110,000 clones, 92% of them singletons. Their specific antigens are unknown. The sample taken for sequencing was CD4+ T cells from PBMCs. The receptors were sampled from a woman younger than 35 in good health and CMV-seronegative. Each CDR3 is given with its conserved first and last residue. A D gene is named only where the DNA matches it firmly. Only some rows state a clone size, as once, few, many or a class for expanded clones.

CDR3aa: CASSLGQSYGYTF
CDR3nt: TGCGCCAGCAGCTTGGGACAGTCCTATGGCTACACCTTC
d_gene: .
v_gene: TRBV5-1
j_gene: TRBJ1-2
abundance: .

CDR3aa: CASSPTGTGGYEQYF
CDR3nt: TGTGCCAGCAGTCCTACCGGGACAGGGGGCTACGAGCAGTACTTC
d_gene: TRBD1
v_gene: TRBV28
j_gene: TRBJ2-7
abundance: .

CDR3aa: CASRGQKNEKLFF
CDR3nt: TGTGCCTCACGGGGACAGAAGAATGAAAAACTGTTTTTT
d_gene: TRBD1
v_gene: TRBV10-3
j_gene: TRBJ1-4
abundance: .

CDR3aa: CSVEPYGYTF
CDR3nt: TGCAGCGTTGAGCCCTATGGCTACACCTTC
d_gene: .
v_gene: TRBV29-1
j_gene: TRBJ1-2
abundance: .

CDR3aa: CASSPLAGNQETQYF
CDR3nt: TGTGCCAGCTCACCGCTAGCGGGCAACCAAGAGACCCAGTACTTC
d_gene: TRBD2
v_gene: TRBV18
j_gene: TRBJ2-5
abundance: .

CDR3aa: CASSTALPQTDTQYF
CDR3nt: TGTGCCAGCAGTACCGCGCTCCCCCAAACAGATACGCAGTATTTT
d_gene: .
v_gene: TRBV19
j_gene: TRBJ2-3
abundance: .

CDR3aa: CASSWAQGAGTEAFF
CDR3nt: TGCGCCAGCAGCTGGGCCCAGGGGGCCGGCACTGAAGCTTTCTTT
d_gene: TRBD1
v_gene: TRBV5-1
j_gene: TRBJ1-1
abundance: .

CDR3aa: CASSARSNTGELFF
CDR3nt: TGTGCCAGCAGCGCCCGGTCGAACACCGGGGAGCTGTTTTTT
d_gene: .
v_gene: TRBV7-3
j_gene: TRBJ2-2
abundance: .

CDR3aa: CASSWGDRGINGYTF
CDR3nt: TGTGCCAGCAGTTGGGGGGACAGGGGGATCAACGGCTACACCTTC
d_gene: TRBD1
v_gene: TRBV28
j_gene: TRBJ1-2
abundance: .

CDR3aa: CAISERRQGPSTDTQYF
CDR3nt: TGTGCCATCAGTGAGCGCCGACAGGGGCCGAGCACAGATACGCAGTATTTT
d_gene: TRBD1
v_gene: TRBV10-3
j_gene: TRBJ2-3
abundance: once

CDR3aa: CASSEQQINEAFF
CDR3nt: TGTGCCAGCAGTGAACAACAAATTAATGAAGCTTTCTTT
d_gene: .
v_gene: TRBV2
j_gene: TRBJ1-1
abundance: .

CDR3aa: CSSRHRELTDEQFF
CDR3nt: TGCAGCTCCAGACACAGGGAGCTTACGGATGAGCAGTTCTTC
d_gene: .
v_gene: TRBV29-1
j_gene: TRBJ2-1
abundance: .

CDR3aa: CASSLVRTGGEQYF
CDR3nt: TGTGCCAGCAGCTTAGTCAGGACGGGAGGCGAGCAGTACTTC
d_gene: TRBD2
v_gene: TRBV11-2
j_gene: TRBJ2-7
abundance: .

CDR3aa: CASSKGQPQHF
CDR3nt: TGTGCCAGCAGCAAGGGACAGCCCCAGCATTTT
d_gene: .
v_gene: TRBV6-6
j_gene: TRBJ1-5
abundance: .

CDR3aa: CASSLAQGDRPQHF
CDR3nt: TGTGCCAGCAGCTTAGCGCAGGGAGATCGGCCCCAGCATTTT
d_gene: .
v_gene: TRBV7-2
j_gene: TRBJ1-5
abundance: .

CDR3aa: CATSRATGTGTDTQYF
CDR3nt: TGTGCCACCAGCAGAGCGACCGGGACAGGTACAGATACGCAGTATTTT
d_gene: TRBD1
v_gene: TRBV15
j_gene: TRBJ2-3
abundance: .